This T cell receptor beta chain was sequenced for a study of patients and donors after allogeneic stem cell transplantation. This CDR3 contains 17 residues. Germline V CDR1 and CDR2: LNHDA, SQIVND (reference sequence). V was pared by 3 bases and J by 4 bases, with 9 bases of the junction left unmatched. TCRdb passed the RT-PCR reads through MiXCR, listing each CDR3 protein once. The repertoire holds roughly 960,000 distinct CDR3 sequences, with about a sixth as singletons. This clonotype originated in a human donor who was either an allogeneic HSCT recipient or a stem cell or donor lymphocyte infusion donor (not recorded which). It is not recorded whose cells these are; they may come from a transplant donor. The chain is built from TRBV19 and TRBJ2-3; 11 bases match TRBD2. The material sequenced was blood, either unsorted or a sorted T cell fraction (not recorded which). The DNA for the CDR3 is TGTGCCAGTAGTATGAAGGATCTAGCGGGGGGCCCAGATACGCAGTATTTT. This translates into CASSMKDLAGGPDTQYF.